The 31 T cell receptor beta chains given below trace back to one sample, sequenced in a study of T cell changes during pregnancy in multiple sclerosis. Generated by immunoSEQ multiplex PCR, the TCRdb table keeps only in-frame clones and is missing some. The sample yields tens of thousands of clones, around 94% seen once. The material sequenced was peripheral blood. The receptors were gathered from a female donor with multiple sclerosis, enrolled in a pregnancy study.

J is TRBJ2-1 and V is TRBV6-6; perhaps TRBD2 as D (6 bases). The CDR3 consists of 13 residues. Trimming left V 2 bases short and J 9 bases short, with 11 bases between. Germline V gene lookup returns CDR1 MNHNY and CDR2 SVGAGI (reference sequence). This CDR3 reads CASSYESTSEQFF. The CDR3 DNA reads as TGTGCCAGCAGTTACGAGTCGACTAGTGAGCAGTTCTTC.

The table lists this clone with a count of one. CDR3 nucleotides: TGTGCCAGTAGTTTCGGACTAGCGGGAGAGTACGAGCAGTACTTC. Translation gives CASSFGLAGEYEQYF. The chain uses TRBV19 and TRBJ2-7; 13 positions match TRBD2. Trimming cost V 5 bases and J 4 bases; bases outside gene matches: 5. Germline CDR1 and CDR2: LNHDA and SQIVND (reference sequence). The CDR3 covers 15 residues.

The CDR3 here is CASSLVGLAGNTDTQYF. The CDR3 DNA sequence: TGTGCCAGCAGCTTGGTGGGTCTAGCGGGGAACACAGATACGCAGTATTTT. The J gene is TRBJ2-3, the V gene TRBV5-8; 9 bases are shared with TRBD2. Germline V lookup: CDR1 SGHTS, CDR2 YDEGEE. The CDR3 sequence is 17 residues long. The V gene end was trimmed by 0 bases and the J gene end by 2 bases; junction bases not matched to a gene: 7.

The chain uses TRBV2 and TRBJ2-1; possibly TRBD2 for D (6 bases). This CDR3 comprises 17 residues. V shed 6 bases and J shed 0 bases, with 18 bases lying between them. Germline CDR1 reads SNHLY; CDR2 reads FYNNEI. The CDR3 nucleotides are TGTGCCAGCAGGGAGGATACTAGCTCCGGCTCCTACAATGAGCAGTTCTTC. Translating gives CASREDTSSGSYNEQFF.

The chain is built from TRBV21-1 and TRBJ1-2; the table's D call, TRBD1, was not checked against the DNA. TRBV21-1 corresponds to a pseudogene. The length of the CDR3 is 15 residues. The CDR3: CASSKGQVGRYGYTF. Here the CDR3 DNA reads TGTGCCAGCAGCAAAGGCCAGGTTGGGCGCTATGGCTACACCTTC.

The chain combines TRBV6-6 with TRBJ1-1; unclear D gene. The V end was cut by 0 bases, the J end by 10 bases, with 12 bases between. The CDR3 has 13 residues. Germline CDR1 reads MNHNY; CDR2 reads SVGAGI (reference sequence). The CDR3 DNA is TGTGCCAGCAGTTACTCCCACCGAAACGGAGCTTTCTTT. This encodes CASSYSHRNGAFF.

The CDR3 loop is CASGLPTIPTRWETQYF. The CDR3 DNA reads as TGTGCTAGTGGTTTGCCCACGATCCCCACTAGGTGGGAGACCCAGTACTTC. The chain joins TRBV12-5 to TRBJ2-5, with a weak D call TRBD2 (5 bases). The CDR3 spans 17 residues. Trimming took off 2 bases at V and 5 bases at J, with 21 bases between the two ends. Per the germline V gene, CDR1 is LGHNT and CDR2 is FRNRAP.

V gene TRBV5-1 combines with J gene TRBJ1-1; D remains unclear. The CDR3 has 13 residues. The germline V and J ends were trimmed by 0 bases and 11 bases, with 14 bases remaining between them. Germline V gene data show CDR1 as SGHRS and CDR2 as YFSETQ. The CDR3 nucleotides read TGCGCCAGCAGCTTGGCCGAATGGGAGTCGGCTTTCTTT. This gives the protein CASSLAEWESAFF.

The chain carries TRBV6-5 and TRBJ2-1; 11 nucleotides match TRBD2. V was pared by 4 bases and J by 6 bases, with 8 bases of the junction left unmatched. Germline V lookup: CDR1 MNHEY, CDR2 SVGAGI. CDR3 length: 16 residues. The CDR3 loop reads CASSSPPTSGSNEQFF. The CDR3, as DNA: TGTGCCAGCAGTTCCCCCCCTACTAGCGGGAGCAATGAGCAGTTCTTC.

The chain joins TRBV6-5 to TRBJ2-7; tentatively, D is TRBD1 (5 bases). CDR3 length: 15 residues. With 2 bases removed from V and 3 bases from J, the gap between germline ends came to 14 bases. From germline, CDR1 is MNHEY and CDR2 SVGAGI. The CDR3 sequence: CASSYTVQENYEQYF. In DNA, the CDR3 is TGTGCCAGCAGTTACACAGTACAGGAAAACTACGAGCAGTACTTC.

This chain uses TRBV6-6 with TRBJ2-5, with TRBD2 identical over 11 bases. The CDR3 runs to 15 residues. V gave up 5 bases and J gave up 5 bases; unmatched junction bases: 7. Germline-derived CDR1 and CDR2 are MNHNY and SVGAGI (reference sequence). The chain's CDR3 is CASSPRTSGRETQYF. The CDR3 nucleotides read TGTGCCAGCAGTCCGAGGACTAGCGGGCGCGAGACCCAGTACTTC.

This sequence joins TRBV27 and TRBJ1-2; TRBD1 aligns across 8 bases. CDR1 and CDR2 from the germline V gene are MNHEY and SMNVEV (reference sequence). The CDR3 is made up of 14 amino acids. J gave up 8 bases and V 5 bases, and 10 bases lay outside the gene matches. Here the CDR3 DNA reads TGTGCCAGCAGTCCAATAGGACAGGGATTGGGCTACACCTTC. It specifies CASSPIGQGLGYTF.

The chain couples TRBV18 to TRBJ2-5; D tentatively fits TRBD1 or TRBD2 (5 bases each). V was trimmed by 2 bases and J by 5 bases, leaving 9 bases between them. This CDR3 comprises 13 residues. Germline V gene sequence: CDR1 KGHSH, CDR2 LQKENI. CDR3 coding DNA: TGTGCCAGCTCACCAAATTGGGGGGAGACCCAGTACTTC. Its protein is CASSPNWGETQYF.

The CDR3 reads CASRGQWDQPQHF. CDR3 DNA: TGTGCCAGCAGGGGACAGTGGGATCAGCCCCAGCATTTT. The V and J genes are TRBV6-5 and TRBJ1-5; 7 bases map to TRBD1. Trimming removed 6 bases from V and 5 bases from J; junction bases left unmatched: 4. There are 13 residues in the CDR3. Per the germline V gene, CDR1 is MNHEY and CDR2 is SVGAGI.

The rearrangement links TRBV9 to TRBJ2-7; 9 bases fit TRBD2. The length of the CDR3 is 17 residues. Trimming at V came to 0 bases and at J to 5 bases, leaving 12 bases not matched to a gene. CDR1 and CDR2 from the germline V gene are SGDLS and YYNGEE. This CDR3 is CASSVAAGGPLKDEQYF. CDR3 in DNA: TGTGCCAGCAGCGTAGCTGCGGGAGGGCCTCTGAAAGACGAGCAGTACTTC.

The chain combines TRBV11-3 with TRBJ2-1; 8 nucleotides line up with TRBD2. Germline V gene lookup returns CDR1 SGHNT and CDR2 YENEEA. Germline trimming cut 1 base from V and 10 bases from J; bases unmatched to any gene: 6. This CDR3 has 14 residues. Written as DNA, the CDR3 is TGTGCCAGCAGCTTAGTGAGGACTAGCCACGAGCAGTTCTTC. This codes for CASSLVRTSHEQFF.

The chain links TRBV5-6 to TRBJ1-4; TRBD1 matches 9 bases. Trimming at V came to 4 bases and at J to 8 bases, leaving 15 bases not matched to a gene. Looked up from germline, CDR1 is SGHDT and CDR2 is YYEEEE. CDR3 length equals 17 residues. The CDR3 loop is CASSISFETGGIEKLFF. The CDR3 DNA sequence: TGTGCCAGCAGCATATCCTTCGAGACAGGGGGAATCGAAAAACTGTTTTTT.

V usage is TRBV9 and J usage is TRBJ2-7, with 10 bases lining up with TRBD2. The V and J ends lost 1 base and 1 base, in that order; junction bases with no gene match: 2. The germline CDR1 and CDR2 sequences are SGDLS and YYNGEE. The CDR3 loop spans 15 amino acids. CDR3 protein: CASSVTSGTSYEQYF. The CDR3 DNA reads TGTGCCAGCAGCGTAACTAGCGGGACTTCCTACGAGCAGTACTTC.

This clone was seen once. The chain recombines TRBV6-1 with TRBJ2-7, with D tentatively TRBD2 (6 bases). The length of the CDR3 is 14 residues. The V end lost 4 bases, the J end lost 6 bases, and 16 bases lay between the germline ends. Germline V gene data show CDR1 as MNHNS and CDR2 as SASEGT. The chain's CDR3 is CASSVPTPGSEQYF. The CDR3 nucleotides are TGTGCCAGCAGTGTACCGACCCCCGGGAGCGAGCAGTACTTC.

The gene calls are TRBV28 and TRBJ1-4; D is ambiguous. With 6 bases removed from V and 8 bases from J, the gap between germline ends came to 13 bases. The CDR3 length is 13 residues. Germline lookup yields CDR1 MDHEN and CDR2 SYDVKM. The CDR3 is CASSRGLEEKLFF. As DNA, the CDR3 is TGTGCCAGCAGCCGAGGGTTGGAGGAAAAACTGTTTTTT. Supplemented by reference TRBV28 and TRBJ1-4, the full variable domain reads DVKVTQSSRYLVKRTGEKVFLECVQDMDHENMFWYRQDPGLGLRLIYFSYDVKMKEKGDIPEGYSVSREKKERFSLILESASTNQTSMYLCASSRGLEEKLFFGSGTQLSVL.

The V call is TRBV6-5, the J call TRBJ2-5; 7 bases agree with TRBD2. Matching the DNA end better, TRBJ2-7 makes the J call doubtful. The germline gives CDR1 MNHEY, CDR2 SVGAGI. This CDR3 is built from 15 residues. CDR3 sequence reads: CASSPSSGPIYEQYF. The DNA of the CDR3 is TGTGCCAGCAGCCCCTCTAGCGGCCCTATCTACGAGCAGTACTTC.

The chain has TRBV10-1 and TRBJ2-2; 8 bases line up with TRBD1. The CDR3 loop spans 15 amino acids. The V gene end was trimmed by 6 bases and the J gene end by 0 bases; junction bases not matched to a gene: 3. From germline, CDR1 is WNHNN and CDR2 SYGVQD (reference sequence). This chain's CDR3 is CASSPGQANTGELFF. Here the CDR3 DNA reads TGCGCCAGCAGCCCGGGACAGGCGAACACCGGGGAGCTGTTTTTT.

This clone was counted between two and nine times. The chain joins TRBV29-1 to TRBJ2-5; D is unresolved. Germline values: CDR1 SQVTM, CDR2 ANQGSEA. The V and J ends lost 4 bases and 2 bases respectively, with 11 bases between them. The CDR3 runs to 13 residues. In nucleotides, the CDR3 is TGCAGCGTTGTTGACAACACGCAAGAGACCCAGTACTTC. Translated, it gives CSVVDNTQETQYF.

V gene TRBV30 combines with J gene TRBJ1-1; no clear D. Trimming shortened V by 7 bases and J by 6 bases, and 12 bases separated the two germline ends. The CDR3 consists of 11 residues. Germline V CDR1 and CDR2: GTSNPN, SVGIG (reference sequence). This chain's CDR3 is CASAAGPEAFF. The CDR3 nucleotides are TGTGCCTCGGCGGCTGGCCCTGAAGCTTTCTTT.

The chain joins TRBV18 to TRBJ2-7; no definite D call. Trimming took 3 bases from V and 2 from J, leaving 11 bases between them. Germline assignment: CDR1 KGHSH and CDR2 LQKENI. The CDR3 covers 14 residues. The DNA for the CDR3 is TGTGCCAGCTCACCGGAGACCGCCGCCTACGAGCAGTACTTC. Its translation: CASSPETAAYEQYF.

The count of this clone is one. CDR3 nucleotides: TGTGCCAGCAAACCGGGACGTAACACTGAAGCTTTCTTT. As protein: CASKPGRNTEAFF. The rearrangement joins TRBV2 to TRBJ1-1, with D possibly matching TRBD1 (5 bases). The germline V gene encodes CDR1 SNHLY and CDR2 FYNNEI. The CDR3 contains 13 residues. Trimming took off 7 bases at V and 2 bases at J, with 11 bases between the two ends.

This clone was counted once. CDR3 DNA: TGTGCCAGCAGCTTAGGGGGGCCGCAGGATGAGCAGTTCTTC. This codes for CASSLGGPQDEQFF. The genes are TRBV11-2 and TRBJ2-1; perhaps TRBD1 as D (6 bases). The CDR3 spans 14 residues. V was pared by 1 base and J by 8 bases, with 12 bases between. CDR1 and CDR2 (germline): SGHAT, FQNNGV.

The chain recombines TRBV19 with TRBJ2-3; the match to TRBD2 covers 11 bases. Germline CDR1 reads LNHDA; CDR2 reads SQIVND (reference sequence). With V trimmed by 10 bases and J by 2 bases, 5 bases remained unmatched. The CDR3 runs 14 residues. CDR3 bases: TGTGCCACCAGACTAGCGGGGAACACAGATACGCAGTATTTT. It specifies CATRLAGNTDTQYF.

V usage is TRBV19 and J usage is TRBJ1-2; D is unclear. V was clipped by 4 bases and J by 0 bases, with 3 bases between them. The germline CDR1 and CDR2 sequences are LNHDA and SQIVND (reference sequence). The CDR3 runs to 12 residues. The CDR3 loop reads CASSRSNYGYTF. DNA for the CDR3: TGTGCCAGTAGTAGATCTAACTATGGCTACACCTTC.

The J gene is TRBJ2-3, the V gene TRBV6-1; 15 bases align to TRBD2. Germline V gene sequence: CDR1 MNHNS, CDR2 SASEGT. Trimming took 1 base from V and 4 from J; bases not matched to a gene: 6. The CDR3 spans 18 residues. The CDR3 is CASSEDGLAGGPSDTQYF. Here the CDR3 DNA reads TGTGCCAGCAGTGAAGATGGACTAGCGGGAGGGCCCTCAGATACGCAGTATTTT.

J is TRBJ2-2 and V is TRBV5-4; no reliable D call. The CDR3 loop spans 14 amino acids. Trimming took 0 bases from V and 1 from J, leaving 4 bases between them. Looked up from germline, CDR1 is SGHNT and CDR2 is YYREEE (reference sequence). CDR3 in amino acids: CASSLAVNTGELFF. In nucleotides, the CDR3 is TGTGCCAGCAGCTTGGCGGTGAACACCGGGGAGCTGTTTTTT.